This TCR beta chain came from a study of beta chain features in type 1 diabetes (dated by TCRdb to the late 2010s). In the study overall: Mean age, gender distribution, total cell number and subset yield were not different between patients and healthy donors. Across all samples, about 110 million sorted cells were examined, and cell number per subset correlated strongly with RNA yield. Regulatory and stem cell-like memory subsets were isolated from only 8 patients and roughly eight healthy donors, whereas naive and central memory subsets came from all 30 or so donors. In the study, recently diagnosed type 1 diabetes patients and matched healthy donors were compared on the TCRB repertoires of their sorted circulating CD4+ T cell subsets.

Comment on this clone: Its cognate antigen has yet to be identified. No base qualities exist here, and no much larger clone lies one base off it.

The High Capacity cDNA Reverse Transcription Kit was used to reverse transcribe all of the isolated RNA, meaning that expressed TCRB transcripts were what got sequenced. Naive, central memory and regulatory T cell samples underwent deep immunoSEQ sequencing, averaging around 3.7 million total reads per sample. Sorted cells were lysed in RLT buffer and RNA was extracted with DNase-treated RNeasy Micro or Mini kits, depending on cell number. Each cell subset was processed separately to prevent cross-contamination, with patient and healthy donor samples processed together. Using the immunoSEQ multiplex PCR, TCRB sequences were amplified from cDNA into 87-bp fragments spanning the CDR3 region. Sequencing of the amplicons was performed on the Illumina HiSeq platform. The study's processing was this. Synthetic template baselines were used to correct PCR bias computationally, reads within Hamming distance 2 were collapsed together, and singletons that could not be merged were discarded. By aligning reads against IMGT, V, D and J genes, CDR3 length, and insertions or deletions at six rearrangement sites were assigned. Within each subset, clonotype counts were normalized to the number of sorted cells before true diversity and Gini coefficients were calculated with the tcR R package. Repertoire sharing was quantified using the overlap coefficient calculated on TCRB nucleotide sequences. Out-of-frame TCRB sequences from naive cells were analyzed to stand in for the pre-selection repertoire. What TCRdb holds here is the immuneACCESS table cut down to in-frame rearrangements. Part of the clones is not present; checked against another copy, under half of the missing clones reflect an unresolved V gene, and the others are unexplained. V and J calls and clone size follow that table, whereas D and trimming were derived from the DNA. The sample records around 240,000 clones, roughly 17% of which are singletons. The biggest ten clones account for 0.08% to 0.095% of the sample.

What the work shows at the level of the full study, not this receptor alone: PCR may preferentially amplify shorter templates, but because patient and control samples were amplified and corrected together, any resulting skew would affect both groups equally. A moderate but significant shortening of TCRB CDR3 length was observed in type 1 diabetes patients in all four CD4+ subsets. Fewer insertions and more nucleotide deletions at VDJ recombination sites were observed in patients with type 1 diabetes, implying thymic rearrangement abnormalities. Naive, central memory and regulatory TCRB repertoires appeared more similar among patients than among healthy donors. Because cDNA rather than genomic DNA was sequenced, highly expressing activated cells could have been over-represented, although no difference in activation and CD3 levels was found between groups. Because the HLA sub-analyses included only small numbers of individuals, any influence of HLA type on TCRB rearrangement was left unresolved.

The germline V gene provides CDR1 SQVTM and CDR2 ANQGSEA. The CDR3 measures 12 amino acids from cysteine to phenylalanine. This entry keeps only the CDR3 DNA: 36 bases, framed from base 1. Between the V and J ends, shortened by 7 bases and 3 bases respectively, the junction contains 12 bases. Each donor gave one peripheral blood draw, averaging roughly 100 mL, which was collected into heparinised tubes. A BD FACSAria II and a panel including CD45RO, CCR7, CD25, CD127, CD95 and CD27 were used to sort naive, central memory, regulatory and stem cell-like memory CD4+ T cells. Every sorted population had a purity above 95%. Right away, PBMCs were isolated by Lymphoprep density gradient centrifugation and were stained directly, with no culture step. So that batch effects would be minimized, each experiment stained and sorted samples in pairs, pairing one healthy donor with one patient.

The sample was naive CD4+ T cells from blood. Explained via the paper, the cell subset or site label denotes: true naive CD4+ T cells. The V gene is TRBV29-1 and the J gene is TRBJ2-5, with TRBD2 tentatively as D gene (5 bases match). The sequence came from a man aged 25 to 40 with type 1 diabetes. The CDR3 protein sequence reads: CSATYGEETQYF. The DNA reads TGCAGCGCCACGTACGGGGAAGAGACCCAGTACTTC.